A single sample is the source of the 17 T cell receptor beta chains below, sequenced in a study of T cells in Graves' hyperthyroidism and ophthalmopathy. TCR beta CDR3 regions were amplified from RNA. Using the HTBI primer set, a first-round RT-PCR was run on the TCR CDR3. TCRdb itself ran the multiplex PCR reads through MiXCR, one entry per CDR3 protein. The sample gives some 500,000 distinct CDR3 sequences, roughly 25% of which show up once; around 10% is in the top ten. The sample was blood. The receptors stem from a woman aged 25-40 years with Graves' ophthalmopathy.

In its sample, this clonotype was seen many times. The chain combines TRBV7-2 with TRBJ2-2; 11 positions match TRBD2. V lost 5 bases to trimming and J lost 6 bases; unmatched junction nucleotides: 2. The CDR3 contains 14 residues. The V gene's germline CDR1 is SGHTA and CDR2 FQGNSA. The CDR3 sequence is CASSQGLAAGELFF. DNA for the CDR3: TGTGCCAGCAGCCAGGGACTAGCGGCCGGGGAGCTGTTTTTT.

There are a few counts of this clonotype. A much larger clone lies one base from this, so it may be a read error. The chain combines TRBV7-6 with TRBJ2-2; D might be TRBD1 or TRBD2, each matching 5 bases. This CDR3 is 12 amino acids long. Per the germline V gene, CDR1 is SGHVS and CDR2 is FNYEAQ. CDR3 nucleotide sequence: TGTGCCAGCAGCTTTGGTTTCAGGGAGCTGTGTTTT. This codes for CASSFGFRELCF.

This clonotype was picked up many times. The chain has TRBV29-1 and TRBJ1-1; D is possibly TRBD1 (6 bases). CDR3 size: 13 residues. Trimming took off 3 bases at V and 1 base at J, with 9 bases between the two ends. Germline CDR1 reads SQVTM; CDR2 reads ANQGSEA. In nucleotides, the CDR3 is TGCAGCGTTGATGGCAGGGGGAACACTGAAGCTTTCTTT. Residues: CSVDGRGNTEAFF.

This CDR3 reads CASSQGGGGNQPQHF. The CDR3 DNA reads as TGCGCCAGCAGCCAAGGAGGTGGGGGCAATCAGCCCCAGCATTTT. The rearrangement uses TRBV4-1 and TRBJ1-5; D is ambiguous. From germline, CDR1 is MGHRA and CDR2 YSYEKL. The ends were cut back, 1 base at V and 2 bases at J, with 9 bases in the middle. The CDR3 sequence is 15 residues long.

This clonotype was seen at least ten times. DNA for the CDR3: TGTGCCAGCAGCTCCCAAGCGGGGGATGTCTACGAGCAGTACTTC. Amino acid sequence: CASSSQAGDVYEQYF. The V gene is TRBV9, the J gene TRBJ2-7; 8 nucleotides align to TRBD2. The CDR3 spans 15 residues. Germline CDR1 reads SGDLS; CDR2 reads YYNGEE. The J segment lost 3 bases and the V segment lost 4 bases, leaving 9 bases of the junction unmatched.

The CDR3 DNA reads as TGCGCCAGCAGCTTGGAGCTAGCCCCGGAGACCCAGTACTTC. Its protein is CASSLELAPETQYF. The chain carries TRBV5-1 and TRBJ2-5, with a possible D match to TRBD2 (5 bases). The length of the CDR3 is 14 residues. Germline-derived CDR1 and CDR2 are SGHRS and YFSETQ. V shed 0 bases and J shed 5 bases, with 11 bases lying between them.

The table lists this clonotype with many counts. The genes are TRBV5-1 and TRBJ1-2, with TRBD1 matching over 10 bases. The CDR3 is 15 amino acids. CDR1 is SGHRS, CDR2 YFSETQ, per germline. J gave up 3 bases and V 3 bases, and 5 bases lay outside the gene matches. The CDR3 loop is CASSSRDRGDYGYTF. CDR3 in DNA: TGCGCCAGCAGCTCGCGGGACAGGGGTGACTATGGCTACACCTTC.

Turning to this clonotype: This is likely a read error, given that the CDR3 carries no conserved phenylalanine or tryptophan at its end. The DNA is left out, because the CDR3 cannot be placed on it with certainty; the CDR3 is given as TCRdb lists it. The genes are TRBV7-3 and TRBJ2-2; TRBD2, the table's D call, was not compared with the DNA. Germline CDR1 reads SGHTA; CDR2 reads FQGTGA. The CDR3 is 15 residues long, ends included. CDR3 loop: CASSSGRLDTGELCV.

This clonotype was counted ten times or more. The chain is built from TRBV6-1 and TRBJ2-7, with 8 positions matching TRBD1. Looked up from germline, CDR1 is MNHNS and CDR2 is SASEGT. J lost 6 bases, V lost 5 bases, and 9 bases had no gene match. This CDR3 has 14 residues. CDR3 in amino acids: CASSLSGGESEQYF. In DNA form, the CDR3 reads TGTGCCAGCAGTCTTTCAGGGGGCGAGTCCGAGCAGTACTTC.

This clonotype was counted at least ten times. The chain couples TRBV20-1 to TRBJ1-1; D is uncertain. Trimming left V 0 bases short and J 0 bases short, with 8 bases between. This CDR3 region has 14 residues. The germline gives CDR1 DFQATT, CDR2 SNEGSKA (reference sequence). The CDR3 reads CSARDDGLNTEAFF. The CDR3 DNA sequence: TGCAGTGCTAGAGATGACGGGCTGAACACTGAAGCTTTCTTT.

This clonotype has more than one count but fewer than ten. The rearrangement joins TRBV12-3 or TRBV12-4 to TRBJ2-5, with D perhaps matching TRBD1 (6 bases). The CDR3 extends over 14 amino acids. V lost 6 bases, J lost 4 bases, and 15 bases lay in between. The CDR3 loop reads CASRRDNGPETQYF. The CDR3, as DNA: TGTGCCAGCAGGAGGGACAATGGCCCAGAGACCCAGTACTTC.

The J gene is TRBJ1-5, the V gene TRBV19; D call uncertain. CDR3 length: 15 amino acids. The germline V gene has CDR1 LNHDA and CDR2 SQIVND (reference sequence). V gave up 6 bases and J gave up 2 bases, with 14 bases separating them. The CDR3 sequence is CASRKAVGGNQPQHF. The CDR3 DNA follows: TGTGCCAGTAGGAAGGCGGTCGGCGGCAATCAGCCCCAGCATTTT.

This clonotype was recorded a few times. The chain couples TRBV6-1 to TRBJ2-5, with D possibly called TRBD1 or TRBD2 (5 bases each). CDR3 length: 15 residues. V lost 1 base and J 4 bases, leaving 13 bases between the germline ends. Germline V gene sequence: CDR1 MNHNS, CDR2 SASEGT. CDR3 sequence: CASSEEGLDLETQYF. DNA of the CDR3: TGTGCCAGCAGTGAAGAGGGGTTGGACTTAGAGACCCAGTACTTC.

The V call is TRBV27, the J call TRBJ2-7; TRBD1 might be the D (5 bases). CDR3 length: 16 residues. V lost 3 bases, J lost 0 bases, and 15 bases lay in between. Germline V CDR1 and CDR2: MNHEY, SMNVEV (reference sequence). CDR3 sequence reads: CASSFNPRQPSYEQYF. CDR3 DNA sequence: TGTGCCAGCAGTTTTAACCCGAGACAGCCCTCCTACGAGCAGTACTTC.

This chain links TRBV6-5 with TRBJ1-1, with 7 nucleotides matching TRBD1. Germline loops: CDR1 MNHEY, CDR2 SVGAGI. Trimming removed 0 bases from V and 0 bases from J; junction bases left unmatched: 7. The CDR3 spans 17 residues. The CDR3 coding sequence is TGTGCCAGCAGTTACTCAGGGGGCGGATCCTTGAACACTGAAGCTTTCTTT. It translates to CASSYSGGGSLNTEAFF.

This clonotype has at least ten counts. V gene TRBV2 combines with J gene TRBJ2-5, with unresolved D. The CDR3 has 15 amino acids. From germline, CDR1 is SNHLY and CDR2 FYNNEI. Trimming removed 3 bases at V and 3 bases at J, with 14 bases between. The CDR3 region is CASSDWLSVEETQYF. CDR3 in DNA: TGTGCCAGCAGTGACTGGCTGTCAGTTGAAGAGACCCAGTACTTC.

The rearrangement joins TRBV6-1 to TRBJ2-5; maybe TRBD2 (5 bases). The V and J ends lost 2 bases and 2 bases respectively, with 12 bases between them. This CDR3 spans 15 amino acids. Per the germline V gene, CDR1 is MNHNS and CDR2 is SASEGT. The CDR3 sequence is CASSESIGSQETQYF. The CDR3 region has the DNA TGTGCCAGCAGTGAAAGTATTGGGAGTCAAGAGACCCAGTACTTC.